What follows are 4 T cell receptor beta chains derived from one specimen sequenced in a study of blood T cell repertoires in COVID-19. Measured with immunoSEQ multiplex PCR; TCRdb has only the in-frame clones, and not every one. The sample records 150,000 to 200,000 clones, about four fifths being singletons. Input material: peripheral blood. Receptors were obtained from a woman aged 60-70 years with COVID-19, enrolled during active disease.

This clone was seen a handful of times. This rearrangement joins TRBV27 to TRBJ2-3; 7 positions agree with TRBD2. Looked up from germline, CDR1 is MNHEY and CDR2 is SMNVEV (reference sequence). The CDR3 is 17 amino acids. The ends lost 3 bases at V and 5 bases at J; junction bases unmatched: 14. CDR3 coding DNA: TGTGCCAGCAGTTTCGGTCTAGCGGCCCCGGGGAGAGATACGCAGTATTTT. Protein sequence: CASSFGLAAPGRDTQYF.

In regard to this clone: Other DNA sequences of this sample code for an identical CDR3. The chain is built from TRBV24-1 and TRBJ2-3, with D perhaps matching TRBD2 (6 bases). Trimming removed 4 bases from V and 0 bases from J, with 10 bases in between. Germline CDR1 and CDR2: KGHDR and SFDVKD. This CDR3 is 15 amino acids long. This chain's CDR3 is CATSDPGTSTDTQYF. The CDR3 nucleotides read TGTGCCACCAGTGACCCCGGGACTAGCACAGATACGCAGTATTTT.

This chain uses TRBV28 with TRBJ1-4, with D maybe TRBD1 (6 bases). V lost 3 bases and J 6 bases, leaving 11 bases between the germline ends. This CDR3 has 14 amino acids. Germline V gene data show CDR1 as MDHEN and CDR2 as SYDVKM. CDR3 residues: CASSFPQGYEKLFF. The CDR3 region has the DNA TGTGCCAGCAGTTTCCCCCAGGGGTATGAAAAACTGTTTTTT.

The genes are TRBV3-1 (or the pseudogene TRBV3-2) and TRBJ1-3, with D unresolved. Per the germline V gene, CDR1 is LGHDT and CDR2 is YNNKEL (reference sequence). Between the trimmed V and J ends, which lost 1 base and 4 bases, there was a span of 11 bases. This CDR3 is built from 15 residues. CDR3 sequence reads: CASSQGTGIGNTIYF. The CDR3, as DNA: TGTGCCAGCAGCCAAGGTACGGGGATAGGAAACACCATATATTTT.